Detailed here is one T cell receptor beta chain. The antigen remains unidentified. The data were taken from a study of T-cell memory formation after mild COVID-19. The wider study: Across donors, TCR clusters were largely donor specific. Points from the study as a whole: Contracting CD4+ clones were located mainly in CM and EM, and CD8+ clones in EMRA. A balance of CD4 and CD8 characterized clones contracting day 15 to 85, whereas later expanders leaned CD4+.

The CDR3 runs to 16 residues. The V gene's germline CDR1 is SGHVS and CDR2 FNYEAQ. J was trimmed by 4 bases and V by 4 bases; bases with no gene match: 6. 5'RACE primed from the constant segment yielded TCR alpha and TCR beta cDNA libraries bearing sample barcodes and UMIs. TCRdb reprocessed the 5' RACE reads with MiXCR, giving one entry per CDR3 protein. The data contain a few hundred thousand distinct CDR3 sequences, around 28% of them seen just once; the ten biggest clones take up approximately 13%. The clonotype originates from an adult woman who had mild COVID-19 (a few samples of this study predate the infection). Cell type and time point are not known. The V and J genes are TRBV7-6 and TRBJ2-1; 11 nucleotides align to TRBD2. The sample was PBMCs or a T cell subset sorted from them (not recorded which). The CDR3 region has the DNA TGTGCCAGCAGCTCGGAAACTAGCGGGGGATACAATGAGCAGTTCTTC. Amino acids: CASSSETSGGYNEQFF.